The clone carrying this T cell receptor beta chain has just a few counts. Its antigen remains unknown. This sample was taken from a study of cytomegalovirus exposure and HLA in healthy donors. A multiplex PCR was run with 60 Vbeta primers and 13 Jbeta primers. Data came from immunoSEQ multiplex PCR; TCRdb stores just in-frame clones and leaves some out. The sample includes about 64,000 clones, approximately 83% seen only once; the top ten take about 10%. These donors, healthy bone marrow donors, were studied. Germline assignment: CDR1 SGHDN and CDR2 FVKESK. The junction had 7 bases not matched to a gene; V was cut back by 4 bases and J by 7 bases. This CDR3 has 15 amino acids. Study findings and constraints: When analyzed later, the rates of TCR association showed variation by HLA locus, with DRB1 the most and HLA-C the fewest.

This chain uses TRBV14 with TRBJ2-7, with TRBD2 matching 13 bases. The receptor was derived from a female donor in good health and CMV-seronegative. The specimen was PBMCs. CDR3 region: CASSPGLAGVSEQYF. In nucleotides, the CDR3 is TGTGCCAGCAGCCCCGGACTAGCGGGAGTTAGTGAGCAGTACTTC.